The 23 T cell receptor beta chains below all came from one sample that was sequenced in a study of blood T cell repertoires in COVID-19. Clones were sequenced by immunoSEQ multiplex PCR, and TCRdb holds only the in-frame ones, with some missing. This sample yields 70,000 to 95,000 clones, of which 75% to 90% are seen a single time; about 12% belongs to the top ten. The sample taken for sequencing was peripheral blood. The receptors were gathered from a human donor in a cohort sampled during active COVID-19.

The V and J genes are TRBV5-5 and TRBJ2-7; D gene uncertain. Germline V lookup: CDR1 SGHKS, CDR2 YYEKEE (reference sequence). The V end lost 1 base, the J end lost 6 bases, and 17 bases lay between the germline ends. The CDR3 contains 15 residues. CDR3 nucleotide sequence: TGTGCCAGCAGCTTGAGTTTCGGCCCAACGGGCGAGCAGTACTTC. The encoded protein is CASSLSFGPTGEQYF.

The chain couples TRBV4-3 to TRBJ2-5, with TRBD2 identical over 7 bases. Germline assignment: CDR1 LGHNA and CDR2 YSLEER. J was trimmed by 3 bases and V by 0 bases; bases with no gene match: 13. The CDR3 spans 18 residues. The CDR3 here is CASSQDLWGVAGEETQYF. As DNA, the CDR3 is TGCGCCAGCAGCCAAGATCTATGGGGGGTTGCGGGGGAAGAGACCCAGTACTTC.

This clone was detected only a few times. The chain is built from TRBV5-5 and TRBJ2-7; D possibly corresponds to TRBD2 (6 bases). The CDR3 runs to 18 residues. CDR1 and CDR2 from the germline V gene are SGHKS and YYEKEE (reference sequence). The V gene lost 0 bases and the J gene lost 1 base, with 20 bases spanning the gap. CDR3 region: CASSLAATPGGVSYEQYF. CDR3 DNA sequence: TGTGCCAGCAGCTTGGCCGCGACGCCCGGCGGGGTTTCCTACGAGCAGTACTTC.

The chain recombines TRBV6-5 with TRBJ2-5; D unresolved. The CDR3 is made up of 14 amino acids. With 0 bases removed from V and 5 bases from J, the gap between germline ends came to 10 bases. Looked up from germline, CDR1 is MNHEY and CDR2 is SVGAGI. The CDR3 reads CASSYSRSGETQYF. CDR3 bases: TGTGCCAGCAGTTACTCTAGGTCCGGGGAGACCCAGTACTTC.

This clone was found once. The chain carries TRBV11-2 and TRBJ1-2; 7 bases map to TRBD1. V shed 5 bases and J 5 bases; nucleotides not matched to a gene: 11. Germline-derived CDR1 and CDR2 are SGHAT and FQNNGV. This CDR3 comprises 15 residues. The CDR3 protein is CASSQRIRTGYGYTF. DNA for the CDR3: TGTGCCAGCAGCCAACGGATTAGGACAGGATATGGCTACACCTTC.

The rearrangement joins TRBV5-4 to TRBJ2-3; 14 nucleotides agree with TRBD2. V shed 4 bases, J shed 5 bases, and the junction held 3 bases outside the gene matches. This CDR3 is 15 amino acids long. The germline V gene has CDR1 SGHNT and CDR2 YYREEE (reference sequence). The CDR3 reads CASSGGTSGGDTQYF. In nucleotides, the CDR3 is TGTGCCAGCAGCGGCGGGACTAGCGGGGGAGATACGCAGTATTTT.

The chain couples TRBV9 to TRBJ1-6; D may be TRBD1 (6 bases). V was clipped by 3 bases and J by 0 bases, with 10 bases between them. This CDR3 spans 16 amino acids. CDR1 and CDR2 from the germline V gene are SGDLS and YYNGEE. The CDR3 coding sequence is TGTGCCAGCAGCGAGGGGGGGAGCTCCTATAATTCACCCCTCCACTTT. It yields the protein CASSEGGSSYNSPLHF.

The genes are TRBV24-1 and TRBJ2-1; TRBD2 matches at 14 bases. Trimming removed 5 bases from V and 7 bases from J; junction bases left unmatched: 9. This CDR3 is 17 amino acids long. CDR1 is KGHDR and CDR2 is SFDVKD in the germline V gene. CDR3 region: CATSGAGLAGVMNEQFF. In DNA, the CDR3 is TGTGCCACCAGTGGCGCGGGACTAGCGGGGGTGATGAATGAGCAGTTCTTC.

CDR3 DNA: TGTGCCAGCAATAAGGGACAGGGGTCACGGTTTAATCAGCCCCAGCATTTT. Its protein is CASNKGQGSRFNQPQHF. J is TRBJ1-5 and V is TRBV2; 10 nucleotides agree with TRBD1. Germline V gives CDR1 SNHLY, CDR2 FYNNEI. J was trimmed by 4 bases and V by 7 bases; bases with no gene match: 13. The CDR3 contains 17 residues.

The rearrangement links TRBV5-4 to TRBJ2-3; a weak D match, TRBD1 (6 bases). Germline V gene data show CDR1 as SGHNT and CDR2 as YYREEE (reference sequence). The V gene lost 1 base and the J gene lost 12 bases, with 12 bases spanning the gap. The CDR3 has 12 amino acids. The CDR3 nucleotides are TGTGCCAGCAGCTTGAAGACAGGTCCCCAGTATTTT. This sequence encodes CASSLKTGPQYF.

This clone has only a few counts. This chain links TRBV9 with TRBJ2-1; D is possibly TRBD2 (7 bases). The CDR3 is 16 amino acids. V was trimmed by 3 bases and J by 0 bases, leaving 13 bases between them. The germline gives CDR1 SGDLS, CDR2 YYNGEE. This chain's CDR3 is CASSGGGLSSYNEQFF. The CDR3 DNA sequence: TGTGCCAGCAGCGGCGGGGGCCTAAGCTCCTACAATGAGCAGTTCTTC.

This clone was seen more than once but under ten times. The V call is TRBV5-5, the J call TRBJ2-5; 9 bases match TRBD1. The germline V gene encodes CDR1 SGHKS and CDR2 YYEKEE (reference sequence). V was pared by 2 bases and J by 4 bases, with 3 bases of the junction left unmatched. The CDR3 extends over 14 amino acids. CDR3 nucleotide sequence: TGTGCCAGCAGCTTACAGGGGGCCGGAGAGACCCAGTACTTC. It specifies CASSLQGAGETQYF. Using reference TRBV5-5 and TRBJ2-5 for the parts outside the CDR3, the full variable domain is DAGVTQSPTHLIKTRGQQVTLRCSPISGHKSVSWYQQVLGQGPQFIFQYYEKEERGRGNFPDRFSARQFPNYSSELNVNALLLGDSALYLCASSLQGAGETQYFGPGTRLLVL.

The chain links TRBV5-1 to TRBJ1-6; 9 nucleotides agree with TRBD1. V lost 0 bases to trimming and J lost 7 bases; unmatched junction nucleotides: 11. Looked up from germline, CDR1 is SGHRS and CDR2 is YFSETQ. The CDR3 is 18 residues long. DNA of the CDR3: TGCGCCAGCAGCTTGGGCCGTGACGGGACAGGGAGGAATTCACCCCTCCACTTT. It translates to CASSLGRDGTGRNSPLHF.

The chain combines TRBV6-4 with TRBJ2-1; D gene ambiguous. Trimming took off 2 bases at V and 7 bases at J, with 3 bases between the two ends. The CDR3 spans 11 residues. Looked up from germline, CDR1 is MRHNA and CDR2 is SNTAGT. The CDR3 reads CASSDLNEQFF. The CDR3 DNA reads as TGTGCCAGCAGTGACCTAAATGAGCAGTTCTTC.

This clone was observed once. This chain uses TRBV11-2 with TRBJ1-2; perhaps TRBD1 as D (6 bases). V lost 2 bases to trimming and J lost 8 bases, with 12 bases between them. Per germline, CDR1 SGHAT and CDR2 FQNNGV. The CDR3 has 13 amino acids. The CDR3, as DNA: TGTGCCAGCAGCTTAACAACAGGGAGCGGCTACACCTTC. Its translation is CASSLTTGSGYTF.

The genes are TRBV6-1 and TRBJ2-1, with D perhaps matching TRBD1 (6 bases). CDR1 is MNHNS, CDR2 SASEGT, per germline. With 3 bases removed from V and 1 base from J, the gap between germline ends came to 10 bases. The CDR3 covers 15 residues. The CDR3 reads CASSDGGRSYNEQFF. The CDR3 DNA follows: TGTGCCAGCAGTGATGGGGGCCGTTCCTACAATGAGCAGTTCTTC.

The rearrangement uses TRBV5-1 and TRBJ2-4; TRBD1 matches 7 bases. The CDR3 contains 14 residues. In germline, CDR1 is SGHRS, CDR2 YFSETQ. V lost 5 bases to trimming and J lost 2 bases; unmatched junction nucleotides: 4. Here the CDR3 reads CASSTDRPKNIQYF. CDR3 DNA: TGCGCCAGCAGTACGGACAGGCCCAAAAACATTCAGTACTTC.

This chain links TRBV9 with TRBJ2-7, with 11 bases lining up with TRBD1. This CDR3 spans 15 amino acids. Trimming cost V 8 bases and J 5 bases; bases outside gene matches: 12. Germline V gene sequence: CDR1 SGDLS, CDR2 YYNGEE. The CDR3 DNA is TGTGCCAGTTCACCCGGGACAGGGGGTTTCAACGAGCAGTACTTC. It encodes CASSPGTGGFNEQYF.

This rearrangement joins TRBV6-6 to TRBJ1-1; 9 bases agree with TRBD1. V gave up 2 bases and J gave up 6 bases; unmatched junction bases: 4. Germline CDR1 is MNHNY and CDR2 is SVGAGI (reference sequence). The CDR3 totals 14 residues. As DNA, the CDR3 is TGTGCCAGCAGTTACAGGGGACAGGGCTCTGAAGCTTTCTTT. This sequence encodes CASSYRGQGSEAFF.

This chain joins TRBV7-8 and TRBJ2-5, with 8 bases identical to TRBD1. The CDR3 extends over 14 amino acids. With V trimmed by 6 bases and J by 7 bases, 10 bases remained unmatched. CDR1 SGHVS and CDR2 FQNEAQ come from the germline V gene. CDR3 sequence reads: CASSLDRDRVTQYF. The CDR3 DNA follows: TGTGCCAGCAGTTTGGACAGGGATCGGGTGACCCAGTACTTC.

The chain recombines TRBV6-6 with TRBJ2-1; D is possibly TRBD2 (6 bases). Germline V CDR1 and CDR2: MNHNY, SVGAGI (reference sequence). The CDR3 spans 12 residues. With 6 bases removed from V and 6 bases from J, the gap between germline ends came to 9 bases. CDR3 amino acids: CASSPEGNEQFF. As DNA, the CDR3 is TGTGCCAGCAGCCCGGAGGGCAATGAGCAGTTCTTC.

The V and J genes are TRBV19 and TRBJ1-5; 7 positions agree with TRBD1. The CDR3 is made up of 15 amino acids. Germline CDR1 LNHDA, CDR2 SQIVND (reference sequence). V dropped 4 bases and J dropped 8; count of bases not matched to a gene: 11. CDR3 loop: CASSRLQGKGKPQHF. CDR3 bases: TGTGCCAGTAGTAGGCTACAGGGGAAAGGAAAGCCCCAGCATTTT.

The V call is TRBV3-1 (or the pseudogene TRBV3-2), the J call TRBJ1-1, with 7 bases lining up with TRBD1. Per germline, CDR1 LGHDT and CDR2 YNNKEL (reference sequence). After removal of 3 bases from V and 5 bases from J, the junction contained 9 bases not matched to a gene. The CDR3 contains 15 residues. CDR3 residues: CASSHSTGVQTEAFF. The CDR3 DNA follows: TGTGCCAGCAGCCATTCAACAGGGGTTCAGACTGAAGCTTTCTTT.